The 12 T cell receptor beta chains reported below all come from one sample, sequenced in a study of blood T cell repertoires in COVID-19. TCRdb's table, derived via immunoSEQ multiplex PCR, lists solely in-frame clones and lacks some. The sample contains nearly 300,000 clones, 65% to 85% of which appear only once. The sample was peripheral blood. The receptor set was obtained from a human donor with COVID-19, enrolled during active disease. The donor label of this sample is uncertain.

This chain joins TRBV30 and TRBJ2-7, with 8 bases identical to TRBD1. Germline values: CDR1 GTSNPN, CDR2 SVGIG (reference sequence). The V segment lost 2 bases and the J segment 2 bases; nucleotides outside the gene matches: 8. CDR3 length: 15 amino acids. The CDR3 bases are TGTGCCTGGAGTAAGGTCGGGACAGGTACCTACGAGCAGTACTTC. This translates into CAWSKVGTGTYEQYF.

The J gene is TRBJ2-1, the V gene TRBV19; 7 bases align to TRBD2. Trimming at V came to 4 bases and at J to 3 bases, leaving 6 bases not matched to a gene. This CDR3 is 15 amino acids long. Germline V gene data show CDR1 as LNHDA and CDR2 as SQIVND (reference sequence). The CDR3 is CASSRGGSHYNEQFF. The DNA of the CDR3 is TGTGCCAGTAGTAGGGGAGGGAGCCACTACAATGAGCAGTTCTTC. The complete variable domain, with remaining parts taken from reference TRBV19 and TRBJ2-1, reads DGGITQSPKYLFRKEGQNVTLSCEQNLNHDAMYWYRQDPGQGLRLIYYSQIVNDFQKGDIAEGYSVSREKKESFPLTVTSAQKNPTAFYLCASSRGGSHYNEQFFGPGTRLTVL.

The chain recombines TRBV7-8 with TRBJ1-1; 7 bases fit TRBD1. The CDR3 extends over 14 amino acids. In germline, CDR1 is SGHVS, CDR2 FQNEAQ. Losses at the gene ends were 2 bases for V and 4 bases for J; bases not matched to a gene: 4. As DNA, the CDR3 is TGTGCCAGCAGCTTAAATGCAGGGGGCACTGAAGCTTTCTTT. Protein sequence: CASSLNAGGTEAFF.

The chain recombines TRBV29-1 with TRBJ2-1, with D perhaps TRBD2 (5 bases). The CDR3 covers 10 residues. Trimming pared 4 bases from V and 13 bases from J, leaving 11 bases between. Per the germline V gene, CDR1 is SQVTM and CDR2 is ANQGSEA. The CDR3 spells CSVGTSIQFF. For the CDR3, the DNA is TGCAGCGTTGGGACTTCAATTCAGTTCTTC.

This chain links TRBV28 with TRBJ1-2, with TRBD1 matching 7 bases. The CDR3 consists of 17 residues. The J segment lost 1 base and the V segment lost 4 bases, leaving 12 bases of the junction unmatched. CDR1 MDHEN and CDR2 SYDVKM come from the germline V gene. CDR3 in amino acids: CASSSRDDRVSNYGYTF. Written as DNA, the CDR3 is TGTGCCAGCAGTTCCCGGGACGACAGGGTTAGTAACTATGGCTACACCTTC.

The rearrangement links TRBV5-5 to TRBJ2-7; 10 nucleotides match TRBD1. V trimming: 4 bases; J trimming: 6 bases; junction bases outside the gene matches: 10. CDR1 SGHKS and CDR2 YYEKEE come from the germline V gene (reference sequence). CDR3 length: 15 amino acids. The CDR3 DNA is TGTGCCAGCAGCACACAATGGGGGACAGGGGTCGAGCAGTACTTC. It yields the protein CASSTQWGTGVEQYF.

The chain combines TRBV9 with TRBJ2-7, with 9 bases identical to TRBD2. The CDR3 has 19 amino acids. Germline assignment: CDR1 SGDLS and CDR2 YYNGEE. The V and J ends lost 0 bases and 1 base, in that order; junction bases with no gene match: 14. The CDR3 region has the DNA TGTGCCAGCAGCGTAGCCCCCACCCAAGCTAGCGGGGTATCCTACGAGCAGTACTTC. Translated, it gives CASSVAPTQASGVSYEQYF.

The V gene is TRBV6-1, the J gene TRBJ1-2; 9 nucleotides line up with TRBD1. V was clipped by 4 bases and J by 1 base; unmatched bases: 10. The CDR3 length is 17 residues. Germline-derived CDR1 and CDR2 are MNHNS and SASEGT. In DNA, the CDR3 is TGTGCCAGCAGTGTACGGGACAGGGACTACTTTAACTATGGCTACACCTTC. Translating it yields CASSVRDRDYFNYGYTF.

About this clone itself: A read error may account for a junction end that differs from germline. The V call is TRBV5-1, the J call TRBJ2-7, with a weak D call TRBD2 (5 bases). CDR1 and CDR2 (germline): SGHRS, YFSETQ. The CDR3 sequence is 15 residues long. This CDR3 is CASSLDGRASFEQYF. The CDR3 nucleotides read TGCGCCAGCAGCTTGGACGGGCGGGCCTCCTTCGAGCAGTACTTC.

The chain links TRBV19 to TRBJ1-2, with D maybe TRBD1 (5 bases). This CDR3 is built from 13 residues. Trimming stripped 3 bases from V and 8 bases from J, with 13 bases between. CDR1 and CDR2 (germline): LNHDA, SQIVND (reference sequence). DNA of the CDR3: TGTGCCAGTAGTATCCAGGGAATGGACGGCTACACCTTC. The encoded protein is CASSIQGMDGYTF.

The chain links TRBV7-6 to TRBJ2-1, with 8 bases fitting TRBD1. This CDR3 has 13 residues. Germline values: CDR1 SGHVS, CDR2 FNYEAQ. Trimming at V came to 4 bases and at J to 14 bases, leaving 10 bases not matched to a gene. The CDR3, as DNA: TGTGCCAGCAGCTCCGGACAGGGACCCTCGAAGTTCTTC. Translation gives CASSSGQGPSKFF.

CDR3 bases: TGTGCCAGCAGTTTTGGTAGGGGCAGTCCTACAGTGAACACTGAAGCTTTCTTT. Protein sequence: CASSFGRGSPTVNTEAFF. The rearrangement links TRBV27 to TRBJ1-1, with D tentatively TRBD1 (5 bases). V was shortened by 3 bases and J by 0 bases, with 20 bases between the two germline ends. The CDR3 is made up of 18 amino acids. Germline values: CDR1 MNHEY, CDR2 SMNVEV (reference sequence).